A single sample is the source of the 32 T cell receptor beta chains below, sequenced in a study of beta chain features in type 1 diabetes. Reverse transcription of all isolated RNA meant that expressed TCRB transcripts were sequenced. The method was immunoSEQ multiplex PCR; TCRdb's version includes in-frame clones alone and lacks a portion of them. The sample holds about 350,000 clones; about 20% are singletons and the top ten take about 0.045%. The source material was naive CD4+ T cells from blood. The receptors were sampled from a young woman in good health.

The chain uses TRBV5-1 and TRBJ2-7; 7 bases line up with TRBD1. Germline CDR1 reads SGHRS; CDR2 reads YFSETQ. CDR3 length: 14 amino acids. The ends lost 1 base at V and 5 bases at J; junction bases unmatched: 6. The CDR3 loop reads CASSLHRGSDEQYF. CDR3 DNA: TGCGCCAGCAGCTTGCACAGGGGATCGGACGAGCAGTACTTC.

The chain carries TRBV6-6 and TRBJ1-2, with 8 bases matching TRBD1. This CDR3 is 13 amino acids long. The V gene end was trimmed by 5 bases and the J gene end by 7 bases; junction bases not matched to a gene: 6. The V gene's germline CDR1 is MNHNY and CDR2 SVGAGI (reference sequence). The CDR3 sequence: CASSPGGGGGYTF. The DNA for the CDR3 is TGTGCCAGCAGTCCAGGGGGCGGTGGTGGCTACACCTTC.

This clone was seen more than once but under ten times. J is TRBJ1-2 and V is TRBV7-2, with D hard to call. Looked up from germline, CDR1 is SGHTA and CDR2 is FQGNSA. The V gene lost 7 bases and the J gene lost 1 base, with 13 bases spanning the gap. This CDR3 spans 14 amino acids. The CDR3 nucleotides are TGTGCCAGCATTCCTTACGGGGTTAACTATGGCTACACCTTC. The encoded protein is CASIPYGVNYGYTF.

This clone was found a few times. The chain has TRBV5-1 and TRBJ1-2; TRBD1 matches 10 bases. CDR3 length equals 14 residues. Looked up from germline, CDR1 is SGHRS and CDR2 is YFSETQ. Trimming removed 4 bases from V and 7 bases from J; junction bases left unmatched: 7. DNA for the CDR3: TGCGCCAGCAGCCCGCAAGGGACAGGGGTTGGCTACACCTTC. Its translation is CASSPQGTGVGYTF. Complete variable domain (other parts from reference TRBV5-1 and TRBJ1-2): KAGVTQTPRYLIKTRGQQVTLSCSPISGHRSVSWYQQTPGQGLQFLFEYFSETQRNKGNFPGRFSGRQFSNSRSEMNVSTLELGDSALYLCASSPQGTGVGYTFGSGTRLTVV.

This chain connects TRBV10-3 to TRBJ1-1; D call uncertain. The CDR3 is 15 amino acids. V was pared by 11 bases and J by 2 bases, with 21 bases between. Germline CDR1 ENHRY, CDR2 SYGVKD. CDR3 sequence: CAASSIKGSNTEAFF. As DNA, the CDR3 is TGTGCCGCCTCCTCGATTAAAGGGAGCAACACTGAAGCTTTCTTT.

The chain joins TRBV9 to TRBJ2-3, with 7 bases that match TRBD2. The CDR3 runs 15 residues. V shed 5 bases, J shed 2 bases, and the junction held 8 bases outside the gene matches. Germline loops: CDR1 SGDLS, CDR2 YYNGEE. The CDR3 nucleotides read TGTGCCAGCAGTTGGGGGGGAGTTTCCACAGATACGCAGTATTTT. Its protein is CASSWGGVSTDTQYF.

The V gene is TRBV7-9, the J gene TRBJ1-1; 8 bases are a match to TRBD1. The CDR3 loop spans 16 amino acids. Germline CDR1 and CDR2: SEHNR and FQNEAQ (reference sequence). V dropped 4 bases and J dropped 10; count of bases not matched to a gene: 17. CDR3 DNA: TGTGCCAGCAGCTGGGACGGTTCCGGGACAGGCGGCGGAGCTTTCTTT. Translated, it gives CASSWDGSGTGGGAFF.

This sequence joins TRBV4-2 and TRBJ2-5; D is perhaps TRBD2 (6 bases). The germline V and J ends were trimmed by 0 bases and 5 bases, with 10 bases remaining between them. Per the germline V gene, CDR1 is LGHNA and CDR2 is YNFKEQ. CDR3 length equals 14 residues. CDR3 sequence reads: CASSQDTSRETQYF. The DNA of the CDR3 is TGTGCCAGCAGCCAAGATACTAGCAGGGAGACCCAGTACTTC.

The chain uses TRBV27 and TRBJ2-3; D is perhaps TRBD1 (6 bases). This CDR3 has 14 amino acids. V was pared by 3 bases and J by 10 bases, with 17 bases between. Germline V lookup: CDR1 MNHEY, CDR2 SMNVEV (reference sequence). CDR3 amino acids: CASSLSQGSGSQYF. CDR3 DNA: TGTGCCAGCAGTTTGTCACAGGGATCCGGGTCGCAGTATTTT.

This clone was counted a few times. The J gene is TRBJ2-7, the V gene TRBV25-1, with 11 bases identical to TRBD2. V dropped 3 bases and J dropped 3; count of bases not matched to a gene: 7. Germline CDR1 and CDR2: MGHDK and SYGVNS. The CDR3 has 16 amino acids. The CDR3 here is CASSDNSGTSGYEQYF. CDR3 nucleotides: TGTGCCAGCAGTGACAATTCCGGGACTAGCGGCTACGAGCAGTACTTC.

The chain combines TRBV11-1 with TRBJ1-1, with D possibly matching TRBD1 (5 bases). CDR3 length: 18 amino acids. Germline V gene sequence: CDR1 SGHAT, CDR2 FQDESV (reference sequence). Deletions cut 4 bases from V and 0 bases from J, with 21 bases between. The CDR3 protein is CASSSPRDAGRLNTEAFF. The CDR3 DNA sequence: TGTGCCAGCAGCTCCCCTCGGGACGCGGGGAGACTGAACACTGAAGCTTTCTTT.

CDR3 sequence (DNA): TGTGCCAGCAGTACAGGGATCCCAGGTGGCTACACCTTC. This translates into CASSTGIPGGYTF. The chain couples TRBV6-5 to TRBJ1-2; the D gene is possibly TRBD1 (6 bases). This CDR3 comprises 13 residues. CDR1 MNHEY and CDR2 SVGAGI come from the germline V gene. V lost 5 bases and J 7 bases, leaving 14 bases between the germline ends.

The chain employs TRBV9 and TRBJ2-1; the match to TRBD2 covers 11 bases. The V gene end was trimmed by 3 bases and the J gene end by 7 bases; junction bases not matched to a gene: 12. CDR1 is SGDLS and CDR2 is YYNGEE in the germline V gene. The CDR3 contains 17 residues. CDR3 sequence: CASSAVGGGLADNEQFF. In DNA form, the CDR3 reads TGTGCCAGCAGCGCTGTAGGGGGGGGACTAGCGGATAATGAGCAGTTCTTC.

The sample holds one count of this clone. This chain connects TRBV5-4 to TRBJ2-1; D is perhaps TRBD2 (5 bases). This CDR3 comprises 13 residues. Germline V gene data show CDR1 as SGHNT and CDR2 as YYREEE (reference sequence). V was clipped by 0 bases and J by 6 bases, with 7 bases between them. The CDR3 spells CASSLVAGNEQFF. The CDR3 DNA follows: TGTGCCAGCAGCTTGGTGGCGGGCAATGAGCAGTTCTTC.

V is TRBV30 and J is TRBJ1-2; perhaps TRBD1 as D (6 bases). V lost 5 bases, J lost 3 bases, and 19 bases lay in between. The CDR3 contains 15 residues. Germline values: CDR1 GTSNPN, CDR2 SVGIG (reference sequence). CDR3 nucleotides: TGTGCCTGGCGCCTTTATCAGGGGCCTGACTATGGCTACACCTTC. Protein product: CAWRLYQGPDYGYTF.

The chain is built from TRBV14 and TRBJ2-7, with D tentatively TRBD1 (5 bases). The germline gives CDR1 SGHDN, CDR2 FVKESK. The CDR3 loop spans 13 amino acids. V lost 4 bases to trimming and J lost 9 bases, with 16 bases between them. CDR3 region: CASSPSLNTGQYF. CDR3 nucleotides: TGTGCCAGCAGCCCCTCTCTGAATACAGGGCAGTACTTC.

There are a few counts of this clone. The chain uses TRBV18 and TRBJ2-1; D might be TRBD2 (5 bases). This CDR3 has 11 residues. V shed 4 bases and J shed 9 bases, with 7 bases lying between them. From germline, CDR1 is KGHSH and CDR2 LQKENI. In DNA, the CDR3 is TGTGCCAGCTCACAGGGAGCTGAGCAGTTCTTC. It translates to CASSQGAEQFF.

The V and J genes are TRBV18 and TRBJ1-2; D is unresolved. The germline gives CDR1 KGHSH, CDR2 LQKENI. Trimming took off 1 base at V and 4 bases at J, with 10 bases between the two ends. CDR3 size: 14 residues. The CDR3 sequence: CASSPQEDTYGYTF. In nucleotides, the CDR3 is TGTGCCAGCTCACCACAAGAGGATACCTATGGCTACACCTTC.

V gene TRBV19 combines with J gene TRBJ2-3; D may be TRBD1 (6 bases). This CDR3 has 14 amino acids. V gave up 8 bases and J gave up 0 bases, with 12 bases separating them. Per germline, CDR1 LNHDA and CDR2 SQIVND (reference sequence). CDR3 in DNA: TGTGCCAGTCAGGGGACGGTTAGCACAGATACGCAGTATTTT. Residues: CASQGTVSTDTQYF.

For this clone: One end of the junction is discordant with germline, which a read error may explain. CDR3 bases: TGTGCCAGCAGTGCTGACTACAGTGAGCAGTTCTTC. Amino acid sequence: CASSADYSEQFF. The chain links TRBV6-1 to TRBJ2-1; D is perhaps TRBD2 (5 bases). Germline V gene data show CDR1 as MNHNS and CDR2 as SASEGT. There are 12 residues in the CDR3.

V and J are TRBV15 and TRBJ2-3; 12 nucleotides match TRBD2. The V gene end was trimmed by 2 bases and the J gene end by 2 bases; junction bases not matched to a gene: 8. This CDR3 has 18 residues. Germline V gene sequence: CDR1 LNHNV, CDR2 YYDKDF (reference sequence). Written as DNA, the CDR3 is TGTGCCACCAGCAGATTTCCGACTAGCGGGGGCTCCACAGATACGCAGTATTTT. Amino acid sequence: CATSRFPTSGGSTDTQYF.

The rearrangement links TRBV30 to TRBJ2-4; tentative D call: TRBD2 (6 bases). The CDR3 consists of 14 residues. V shed 0 bases and J shed 9 bases, with 15 bases lying between them. The V gene's germline CDR1 is GTSNPN and CDR2 SVGIG (reference sequence). CDR3 residues: CAWSVRRERGIQYF. The CDR3, as DNA: TGTGCCTGGAGTGTAAGGCGGGAAAGGGGCATTCAGTACTTC.

CDR3 region: CASSVGQGGTYGYTF. CDR3 nucleotide sequence: TGTGCCAGCAGCGTCGGACAGGGAGGAACCTATGGCTACACCTTC. The chain carries TRBV13 and TRBJ1-2; the match to TRBD1 covers 8 bases. This CDR3 has 15 amino acids. Germline CDR1 and CDR2: PRHDT and FYEKMQ (reference sequence). V trimming: 5 bases; J trimming: 4 bases; junction bases outside the gene matches: 9.

This clone has just one count. The genes are TRBV5-1 and TRBJ2-1, with TRBD2 matching 14 bases. CDR3 size: 16 residues. The ends lost 4 bases at V and 10 bases at J; junction bases unmatched: 10. Germline CDR1 is SGHRS and CDR2 is YFSETQ. In DNA form, the CDR3 reads TGCGCCAGCAGCCCTCCGGGACTAGCGGGGGACACCGAGCAGTTCTTC. Its translation: CASSPPGLAGDTEQFF. The full variable domain, rest sourced from reference TRBV5-1 and TRBJ2-1, is KAGVTQTPRYLIKTRGQQVTLSCSPISGHRSVSWYQQTPGQGLQFLFEYFSETQRNKGNFPGRFSGRQFSNSRSEMNVSTLELGDSALYLCASSPPGLAGDTEQFFGPGTRLTVL.

This rearrangement joins TRBV5-1 to TRBJ2-1; 8 positions match TRBD2. The CDR3 runs to 14 residues. From germline, CDR1 is SGHRS and CDR2 YFSETQ. With 5 bases clipped from V and 7 bases from J, the junction kept 8 bases outside the gene matches. The CDR3 reads CASSSGGAENEQFF. The CDR3 nucleotides read TGCGCCAGCAGTTCGGGGGGGGCGGAAAATGAGCAGTTCTTC.

This clone has only a few counts. The gene calls are TRBV7-2 and TRBJ1-2; unclear D gene. This CDR3 comprises 15 residues. CDR1 is SGHTA, CDR2 FQGNSA, per germline. V gave up 4 bases and J gave up 2 bases, with 14 bases separating them. DNA for the CDR3: TGTGCCAGCAGCTCCCCCGCCGGGTCAAACTATGGCTACACCTTC. Its protein is CASSSPAGSNYGYTF.

This clone was observed a handful of times. The chain carries TRBV7-8 and TRBJ2-5, with 8 nucleotides matching TRBD1. CDR3 length equals 17 residues. Germline lookup yields CDR1 SGHVS and CDR2 FQNEAQ. V lost 0 bases to trimming and J lost 3 bases; unmatched junction nucleotides: 9. CDR3 amino acids: CASSLAFALGQEETQYF. The DNA of the CDR3 is TGTGCCAGCAGCTTAGCGTTCGCTTTGGGACAGGAAGAGACCCAGTACTTC.

The chain has TRBV6-5 and TRBJ2-7; perhaps TRBD2 as D (5 bases). Looked up from germline, CDR1 is MNHEY and CDR2 is SVGAGI. Trimming removed 0 bases from V and 1 base from J, with 7 bases in between. The CDR3 is made up of 14 amino acids. The CDR3: CASSYSGGSYEQYF. CDR3 in DNA: TGTGCCAGCAGTTACTCCGGCGGGTCCTACGAGCAGTACTTC.

This clone was counted between two and nine times. The DNA for the CDR3 is TGTGCCAGCAGCCGGACAGGGCTGGGCTACACCTTC. This translates into CASSRTGLGYTF. V and J are TRBV2 and TRBJ1-2; TRBD1 agrees at 8 bases. Looked up from germline, CDR1 is SNHLY and CDR2 is FYNNEI. CDR3 size: 12 residues. Trimming at V came to 6 bases and at J to 8 bases, leaving 5 bases not matched to a gene.

This clone was counted only a few times. The rearrangement joins TRBV12-5 to TRBJ2-3; 7 bases line up with TRBD2. V was pared by 7 bases and J by 0 bases, with 7 bases of the junction left unmatched. Germline V gene lookup returns CDR1 LGHNT and CDR2 FRNRAP. The CDR3 covers 15 residues. The CDR3 protein is CASALAAPSTDTQYF. The DNA of the CDR3 is TGTGCTAGTGCTCTAGCGGCCCCTAGCACAGATACGCAGTATTTT. Complete variable domain (other parts from reference TRBV12-5 and TRBJ2-3): DARVTQTPRHKVTEMGQEVTMRCQPILGHNTVFWYRQTMMQGLELLAYFRNRAPLDDSGMPKDRFSAEMPDATLATLKIQPSEPRDSAVYFCASALAAPSTDTQYFGPGTRLTVL.

This clone appeared a few times. This chain joins TRBV7-2 and TRBJ2-1; TRBD2 aligns across 8 bases. Germline V gene lookup returns CDR1 SGHTA and CDR2 FQGNSA. Germline trimming cut 5 bases from V and 13 bases from J; bases unmatched to any gene: 10. The CDR3 is made up of 13 amino acids. The CDR3 DNA reads as TGTGCCAGCAGCACCGGGCGGGGGGCTCCTCAGTTCTTC. It yields the protein CASSTGRGAPQFF.

This clone has more than one count but fewer than ten. The chain couples TRBV11-3 to TRBJ2-5; 11 bases fit TRBD2. Germline V gene data show CDR1 as SGHNT and CDR2 as YENEEA. This CDR3 contains 15 residues. Losses at the gene ends were 6 bases for V and 1 base for J; bases not matched to a gene: 4. The CDR3 DNA reads TGTGCCAGCAGATGGGGACTAGCGGTCCAAGAGACCCAGTACTTC. It is translated as CASRWGLAVQETQYF.